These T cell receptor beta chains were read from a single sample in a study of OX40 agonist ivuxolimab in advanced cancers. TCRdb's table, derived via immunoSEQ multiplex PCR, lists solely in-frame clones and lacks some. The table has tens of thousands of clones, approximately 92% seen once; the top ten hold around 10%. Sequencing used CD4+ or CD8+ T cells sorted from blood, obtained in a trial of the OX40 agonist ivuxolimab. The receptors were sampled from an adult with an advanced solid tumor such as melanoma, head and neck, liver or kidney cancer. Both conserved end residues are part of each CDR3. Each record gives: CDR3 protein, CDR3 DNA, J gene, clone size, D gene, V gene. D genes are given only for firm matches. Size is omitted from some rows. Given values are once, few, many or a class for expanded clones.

cdr3_aa: CASSTSGRIGGELFF; cdr3_nt: TGTGCCAGTAGTACTAGCGGGAGAATCGGCGGGGAGCTGTTTTTT; j_call: TRBJ2-2; clone_size: NA; d_call: TRBD2; v_call: TRBV19
cdr3_aa: CASSFGSSSSYNEQFF; cdr3_nt: TGTGCCAGCAGCTTTGGTAGCAGTAGCTCCTACAATGAGCAGTTCTTC; j_call: TRBJ2-1; clone_size: NA; d_call: NA; v_call: TRBV7-2
cdr3_aa: CASSSGPIYEQYF; cdr3_nt: TGTGCCAGCAGCTCCGGGCCAATCTACGAGCAGTACTTC; j_call: TRBJ2-7; clone_size: NA; d_call: NA; v_call: TRBV7-6
cdr3_aa: CASSLVLAGGPRDTGELFF; cdr3_nt: TGTGCCAGCAGCTTGGTTCTAGCGGGAGGGCCAAGGGACACCGGGGAGCTGTTTTTT; j_call: TRBJ2-2; clone_size: NA; d_call: TRBD2; v_call: TRBV5-5
cdr3_aa: CASSTGQNTGELFF; cdr3_nt: TGCGCCAGCAGCACGGGACAGAACACGGGGGAGCTGTTTTTT; j_call: TRBJ2-2; clone_size: NA; d_call: TRBD1; v_call: TRBV5-1
cdr3_aa: CASSAPASGYYEQYF; cdr3_nt: TGTGCCAGCAGCGCCCCGGCTAGCGGGTATTACGAGCAGTACTTC; j_call: TRBJ2-7; clone_size: NA; d_call: TRBD2; v_call: TRBV7-9
cdr3_aa: CSARLAGGPRSETQYF; cdr3_nt: TGCAGCGCTCGACTAGCGGGAGGGCCAAGGTCAGAGACCCAGTACTTC; j_call: TRBJ2-5; clone_size: once; d_call: TRBD2; v_call: TRBV29-1
cdr3_aa: CASSEVAHYEQYF; cdr3_nt: TGTGCCAGCAGTGAGGTGGCCCACTACGAGCAGTACTTC; j_call: TRBJ2-7; clone_size: NA; d_call: NA; v_call: TRBV6-1
cdr3_aa: CASSLAPGGANEKLFF; cdr3_nt: TGTGCCAGCAGCTTAGCCCCAGGGGGTGCTAATGAAAAACTGTTTTTT; j_call: TRBJ1-4; clone_size: NA; d_call: TRBD1; v_call: TRBV7-6
cdr3_aa: CASATRGGNYGYTF; cdr3_nt: TGTGCCAGTGCAACCCGGGGAGGGAACTATGGCTACACCTTC; j_call: TRBJ1-2; clone_size: NA; d_call: NA; v_call: TRBV19
cdr3_aa: CSVGGAVTDTQYF; cdr3_nt: TGCAGCGTTGGGGGGGCAGTAACAGATACGCAGTATTTT; j_call: TRBJ2-3; clone_size: NA; d_call: NA; v_call: TRBV29-1
cdr3_aa: CASSTRQGAGDTQYF; cdr3_nt: TGTGCCAGCAGCACCCGACAGGGGGCGGGTGATACGCAGTATTTT; j_call: TRBJ2-3; clone_size: NA; d_call: TRBD1; v_call: TRBV7-8
cdr3_aa: CASSLWTGRSSYNSPLHF; cdr3_nt: TGTGCCAGTAGTCTATGGACAGGCCGTAGCTCCTATAATTCACCCCTCCACTTT; j_call: TRBJ1-6; clone_size: NA; d_call: TRBD1; v_call: TRBV19
cdr3_aa: CASRPQRTAYYEQYF; cdr3_nt: TGTGCCAGCAGACCTCAGAGGACAGCCTACTACGAGCAGTACTTC; j_call: TRBJ2-7; clone_size: NA; d_call: NA; v_call: TRBV2
cdr3_aa: CASSGLAGRGETQYF; cdr3_nt: TGTGCCAGCTCCGGACTAGCGGGGCGAGGGGAGACCCAGTACTTC; j_call: TRBJ2-5; clone_size: NA; d_call: TRBD2; v_call: TRBV19
cdr3_aa: CASSAQGPQTGELFF; cdr3_nt: TGTGCCAGCAGTGCACAGGGCCCCCAAACCGGGGAGCTGTTTTTT; j_call: TRBJ2-2; clone_size: NA; d_call: NA; v_call: TRBV28
cdr3_aa: CASSLGQVARQPQHF; cdr3_nt: TGTGCCAGCAGTCTGGGACAGGTCGCTCGTCAGCCCCAGCATTTT; j_call: TRBJ1-5; clone_size: NA; d_call: TRBD1; v_call: TRBV28
cdr3_aa: CASSLGTGINEQFF; cdr3_nt: TGCGCCAGCAGCCTCGGGACAGGGATCAATGAGCAGTTCTTC; j_call: TRBJ2-1; clone_size: NA; d_call: TRBD1; v_call: TRBV5-1
cdr3_aa: CASSDQPQNTGELFF; cdr3_nt: TGCGCCAGCAGCGATCAACCTCAGAACACCGGGGAGCTGTTTTTT; j_call: TRBJ2-2; clone_size: NA; d_call: NA; v_call: TRBV5-1
cdr3_aa: CASSLGPQETQYF; cdr3_nt: TGTGCCAGCAGCTTGGGACCACAAGAGACCCAGTACTTC; j_call: TRBJ2-5; clone_size: NA; d_call: NA; v_call: TRBV7-3
cdr3_aa: CASSSRGRYYGYTF; cdr3_nt: TGTGCCAGCAGCTCCCGGGGAAGGTACTATGGCTACACCTTC; j_call: TRBJ1-2; clone_size: once; d_call: NA; v_call: TRBV5-6
cdr3_aa: CASSFTDTQYF; cdr3_nt: TGTGCCAGCAGCTTCACAGATACGCAGTATTTT; j_call: TRBJ2-3; clone_size: NA; d_call: NA; v_call: TRBV11-2
cdr3_aa: CASSKVERQIFSGNTIYF; cdr3_nt: TGTGCCAGCAGCAAAGTGGAAAGGCAGATTTTCTCTGGAAACACCATATATTTT; j_call: TRBJ1-3; clone_size: NA; d_call: NA; v_call: TRBV21-1
cdr3_aa: CAISDGGEQPQHF; cdr3_nt: TGTGCCATCAGTGACGGGGGGGAACAGCCCCAGCATTTT; j_call: TRBJ1-5; clone_size: NA; d_call: NA; v_call: TRBV10-3
cdr3_aa: CASSLGTSTDTQYF; cdr3_nt: TGCGCCAGCAGCTTGGGCACTAGCACAGATACGCAGTATTTT; j_call: TRBJ2-3; clone_size: NA; d_call: NA; v_call: TRBV5-1
cdr3_aa: CASSPGEQPQHF; cdr3_nt: TGTGCCAGCAGTCCAGGGGAACAGCCCCAGCATTTT; j_call: TRBJ1-5; clone_size: few; d_call: NA; v_call: TRBV7-9
cdr3_aa: CASTMTSRSDYGYTF; cdr3_nt: TGTGCCAGTACCATGACATCTCGATCGGACTATGGCTACACCTTC; j_call: TRBJ1-2; clone_size: NA; d_call: NA; v_call: TRBV19
cdr3_aa: CASSSPGAENTGELFF; cdr3_nt: TGTGCCAGCAGTTCCCCGGGGGCCGAGAACACCGGGGAGCTGTTTTTT; j_call: TRBJ2-2; clone_size: NA; d_call: NA; v_call: TRBV28
cdr3_aa: CASNNRGRFYGYTF; cdr3_nt: TGTGCCAGCAATAACAGGGGGCGCTTCTATGGCTACACCTTC; j_call: TRBJ1-2; clone_size: NA; d_call: TRBD1; v_call: TRBV28
cdr3_aa: CASSLDLAIGELFF; cdr3_nt: TGTGCCAGCAGCTTAGATTTGGCGATCGGGGAGCTGTTTTTT; j_call: TRBJ2-2; clone_size: NA; d_call: NA; v_call: TRBV7-9
cdr3_aa: CASSEWVNQPQHF; cdr3_nt: TGTGCCAGCAGTGAATGGGTCAATCAGCCCCAGCATTTT; j_call: TRBJ1-5; clone_size: few; d_call: NA; v_call: TRBV2
cdr3_aa: CASGGSSQDTQYF; cdr3_nt: TGTGCCAGCGGCGGCAGTTCACAAGATACGCAGTATTTT; j_call: TRBJ2-3; clone_size: NA; d_call: NA; v_call: TRBV7-2
cdr3_aa: CASSSNQENSYEQYF; cdr3_nt: TGTGCCAGCAGCTCGAATCAGGAAAACTCCTACGAGCAGTACTTC; j_call: TRBJ2-7; clone_size: NA; d_call: NA; v_call: TRBV9
cdr3_aa: CASSLDGRPYNEQFF; cdr3_nt: TGCGCCAGCAGCTTGGACGGGAGACCCTACAATGAGCAGTTCTTC; j_call: TRBJ2-1; clone_size: NA; d_call: NA; v_call: TRBV5-1
cdr3_aa: CASSSGLAAPEQFF; cdr3_nt: TGTGCCAGCAGCTCGGGACTAGCGGCCCCAGAGCAGTTCTTC; j_call: TRBJ2-1; clone_size: NA; d_call: TRBD2; v_call: TRBV11-2
cdr3_aa: CASSSRDTYNSPLHF; cdr3_nt: TGTGCCAGCAGCTCACGGGATACCTATAATTCACCCCTCCACTTT; j_call: TRBJ1-6; clone_size: NA; d_call: NA; v_call: TRBV7-9
cdr3_aa: CASSPYGGSREQYF; cdr3_nt: TGCGCCAGCAGCCCTTATGGCGGGAGTAGGGAGCAGTACTTC; j_call: TRBJ2-7; clone_size: NA; d_call: TRBD2; v_call: TRBV5-1
cdr3_aa: CASSERDRQYF; cdr3_nt: TGTGCCAGCAGTGAAAGGGATAGGCAGTACTTC; j_call: TRBJ2-7; clone_size: NA; d_call: NA; v_call: TRBV2
cdr3_aa: CASSAAGSSKHEQFF; cdr3_nt: TGTGCCAGCAGCGCCGCCGGGAGTTCAAAGCATGAGCAGTTCTTC; j_call: TRBJ2-1; clone_size: NA; d_call: NA; v_call: TRBV9
cdr3_aa: CASSKVRGTGEQYF; cdr3_nt: TGTGCCAGCAGCAAAGTTAGGGGGACTGGGGAGCAGTACTTC; j_call: TRBJ2-7; clone_size: NA; d_call: NA; v_call: TRBV21-1
cdr3_aa: CASSREGEQFF; cdr3_nt: TGTGCCAGCAGCCGGGAAGGTGAGCAGTTCTTC; j_call: TRBJ2-1; clone_size: NA; d_call: NA; v_call: TRBV7-9
cdr3_aa: CASSIRGNTGELFF; cdr3_nt: TGTGCCAGTAGTATCAGGGGCAACACCGGGGAGCTGTTTTTT; j_call: TRBJ2-2; clone_size: NA; d_call: NA; v_call: TRBV19
cdr3_aa: CASSLFPGQGRTNYGYTF; cdr3_nt: TGTGCCAGCAGCCTCTTCCCGGGACAGGGGAGAACTAACTATGGCTACACCTTC; j_call: TRBJ1-2; clone_size: NA; d_call: NA; v_call: TRBV21-1
cdr3_aa: CASSSEGETQYF; cdr3_nt: TGTGCCAGCAGCTCTGAGGGCGAGACCCAGTACTTC; j_call: TRBJ2-5; clone_size: NA; d_call: NA; v_call: TRBV5-5
cdr3_aa: CASSLYILQGVGQPQHF; cdr3_nt: TGTGCCAGCAGTTTATACATTTTACAGGGGGTCGGTCAGCCCCAGCATTTT; j_call: TRBJ1-5; clone_size: NA; d_call: TRBD1; v_call: TRBV28
cdr3_aa: CASSSGALQGSKNIQYF; cdr3_nt: TGTGCCAGCAGCTCGGGAGCTCTTCAGGGGTCCAAAAACATTCAGTACTTC; j_call: TRBJ2-4; clone_size: NA; d_call: NA; v_call: TRBV5-4
cdr3_aa: CASSGSTGVGGELFF; cdr3_nt: TGTGCCAGCAGCGGTAGTACAGGGGTTGGCGGGGAGCTGTTTTTT; j_call: TRBJ2-2; clone_size: NA; d_call: TRBD1; v_call: TRBV5-4
cdr3_aa: CASSQAETGRVPYEQYF; cdr3_nt: TGTGCCAGCAGCCAAGCCGAGACAGGGCGGGTCCCCTACGAGCAGTACTTC; j_call: TRBJ2-7; clone_size: NA; d_call: TRBD1; v_call: TRBV5-8
cdr3_aa: CATGTSDSQFF; cdr3_nt: TGTGCCACCGGGACTAGTGATTCGCAGTTCTTC; j_call: TRBJ2-1; clone_size: NA; d_call: TRBD2; v_call: TRBV28
cdr3_aa: CASSRETAGETQYF; cdr3_nt: TGCGCCAGCAGTCGGGAGACAGCAGGAGAGACCCAGTACTTC; j_call: TRBJ2-5; clone_size: NA; d_call: NA; v_call: TRBV5-1
cdr3_aa: CASSLSGRAMGDTQYF; cdr3_nt: TGTGCCAGCAGCCTTAGCGGGAGGGCCATGGGAGATACGCAGTATTTT; j_call: TRBJ2-3; clone_size: NA; d_call: TRBD2; v_call: TRBV7-3
cdr3_aa: CASSVGTGSTDTQYF; cdr3_nt: TGTGCCAGCAGCGTAGGGACAGGGAGCACAGATACGCAGTATTTT; j_call: TRBJ2-3; clone_size: NA; d_call: TRBD1; v_call: TRBV9
cdr3_aa: CASSLIGTDQETQYF; cdr3_nt: TGCGCCAGCAGCTTAATCGGGACAGACCAAGAGACCCAGTACTTC; j_call: TRBJ2-5; clone_size: NA; d_call: TRBD1; v_call: TRBV5-1
cdr3_aa: CASSLTGTTGNTIYF; cdr3_nt: TGTGCCAGCAGCTTAACAGGGACTACTGGAAACACCATATATTTT; j_call: TRBJ1-3; clone_size: once; d_call: NA; v_call: TRBV11-2
cdr3_aa: CASSPGRRDEKLFF; cdr3_nt: TGCGCCAGCAGCCCGGGACGGAGGGATGAAAAACTGTTTTTT; j_call: TRBJ1-4; clone_size: NA; d_call: NA; v_call: TRBV10-1
cdr3_aa: CASSPHNEQFF; cdr3_nt: TGCGCCAGCAGCCCACACAATGAGCAGTTCTTC; j_call: TRBJ2-1; clone_size: once; d_call: NA; v_call: TRBV5-1
cdr3_aa: CASSLVAGGSWAYEQYF; cdr3_nt: TGTGCCAGCAGCTTAGTTGCGGGAGGGTCTTGGGCCTACGAGCAGTACTTC; j_call: TRBJ2-7; clone_size: NA; d_call: TRBD2; v_call: TRBV7-2
cdr3_aa: CASSPPSQTHTIYF; cdr3_nt: TGTGCCAGCTCACCACCTTCGCAAACCCACACCATATATTTT; j_call: TRBJ1-3; clone_size: NA; d_call: NA; v_call: TRBV18